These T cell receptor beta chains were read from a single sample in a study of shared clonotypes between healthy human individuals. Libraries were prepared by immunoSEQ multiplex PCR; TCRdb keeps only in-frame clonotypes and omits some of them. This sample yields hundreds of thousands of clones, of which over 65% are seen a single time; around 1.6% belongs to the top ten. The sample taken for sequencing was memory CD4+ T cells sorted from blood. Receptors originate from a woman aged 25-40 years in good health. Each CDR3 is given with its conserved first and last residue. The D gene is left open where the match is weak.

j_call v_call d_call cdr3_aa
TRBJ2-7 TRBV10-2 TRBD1 CASNGQGVHEQYF
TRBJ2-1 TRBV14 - CASSQDTKGTGIYNEQFF
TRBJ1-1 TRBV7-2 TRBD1 CASSPGQVNTEAFF
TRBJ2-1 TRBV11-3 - CASSLTDYNEQFF
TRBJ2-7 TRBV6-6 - CASSYSLGERVQYF
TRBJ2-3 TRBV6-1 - CASSPRPVPDTQYF
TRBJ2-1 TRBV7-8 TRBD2 CASSLAYRTSSSYNEQFF
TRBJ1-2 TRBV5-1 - CASSGGEIYGYTF
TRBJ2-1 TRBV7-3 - CASSLHIGAYNEQFF
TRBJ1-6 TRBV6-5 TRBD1 CASSRTGMNSPLHF
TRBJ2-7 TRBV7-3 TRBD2 CASSLLAGGTYEQYF